One sample yielded the 30 T cell receptor beta chains listed below, sequenced in a study of blood T cell repertoires in COVID-19. Only in-frame clones appear in the TCRdb table, and some are missing; sequencing was by immunoSEQ multiplex PCR. The sample records about 260,000 clones, around 89% being singletons. The sequenced sample consisted of peripheral blood. These receptors were obtained from a man aged 55 to 69 who had recovered from COVID-19.

This clone was seen only once. The chain links TRBV19 to TRBJ1-5; weak D call: TRBD1 (6 bases). This CDR3 has 13 residues. V was trimmed by 4 bases and J by 3 bases, leaving 7 bases between them. Germline-derived CDR1 and CDR2 are LNHDA and SQIVND (reference sequence). The CDR3 loop reads CASSTGVNQPQHF. DNA for the CDR3: TGTGCCAGTAGTACAGGGGTCAATCAGCCCCAGCATTTT.

V and J are TRBV27 and TRBJ2-7; perhaps TRBD2 as D (5 bases). V was pared by 9 bases and J by 6 bases, with 12 bases between. The germline V gene has CDR1 MNHEY and CDR2 SMNVEV (reference sequence). The CDR3 runs to 11 residues. The CDR3 bases are TGTGCCAGTGCGACGGGGTTCGAGCAGTACTTC. Its translation: CASATGFEQYF.

This clone turned up a few times. The DNA of the CDR3 is TGTGCCAGCTCACCCCGCCTGACAGGGGCCGAGGCTGGCTACACCTTC. Its protein is CASSPRLTGAEAGYTF. V gene TRBV18 combines with J gene TRBJ1-2; 8 bases are shared with TRBD1. Unmatched junction bases numbered 13, after V lost 3 bases and J lost 7 bases. This CDR3 is 16 amino acids long. Germline CDR1 is KGHSH and CDR2 is LQKENI.

The chain carries TRBV18 and TRBJ1-2, with D possibly being TRBD1 (5 bases). V was clipped by 3 bases and J by 3 bases, with 14 bases between them. Germline V gives CDR1 KGHSH, CDR2 LQKENI. This CDR3 is 15 amino acids long. The chain's CDR3 is CASSPTAGSDYGYTF. The DNA of the CDR3 is TGTGCCAGCTCACCGACTGCAGGGTCTGACTATGGCTACACCTTC.

The chain carries TRBV10-2 and TRBJ2-1; the match to TRBD2 covers 10 bases. The CDR3 is 17 amino acids. Trimming took 3 bases from V and 3 from J; bases not matched to a gene: 8. From germline, CDR1 is WSHSY and CDR2 SAAADI. The CDR3 is CASSDAVAGGFYNEQFF. DNA for the CDR3: TGCGCCAGCAGTGACGCCGTAGCGGGGGGCTTCTACAATGAGCAGTTCTTC.

The J gene is TRBJ1-2, the V gene TRBV7-2; 10 bases are shared with TRBD1. Germline CDR1 is SGHTA and CDR2 is FQGNSA. With V trimmed by 3 bases and J by 8 bases, 6 bases remained unmatched. The CDR3 has 14 amino acids. The DNA of the CDR3 is TGTGCCAGCAGCTTTGGGACAGGGGTTGTGGGCTACACCTTC. Translated: CASSFGTGVVGYTF. The entire variable domain, with the rest obtained from reference TRBV7-2 and TRBJ1-2, is as follows: GAGVSQSPSNKVTEKGKDVELRCDPISGHTALYWYRQSLGQGLEFLIYFQGNSAPDKSGLPSDRFSAERTGGSVSTLTIQRTQQEDSAVYLCASSFGTGVVGYTFGSGTRLTVV.

This chain links TRBV5-1 with TRBJ2-7; 8 nucleotides line up with TRBD2. Per the germline V gene, CDR1 is SGHRS and CDR2 is YFSETQ. J was trimmed by 2 bases and V by 2 bases; bases with no gene match: 12. The length of the CDR3 is 17 residues. Here the CDR3 reads CASSFGAGGPKPYEQYF. DNA for the CDR3: TGCGCCAGCAGCTTCGGGGCGGGGGGCCCCAAGCCCTACGAGCAGTACTTC.

This chain connects TRBV18 to TRBJ1-4; the D gene is possibly TRBD1 (5 bases). The CDR3 covers 14 residues. V gave up 6 bases and J gave up 2 bases, with 10 bases separating them. CDR1 is KGHSH, CDR2 LQKENI, per germline. The CDR3, as DNA: TGTGCCAGCTCGAGGGACTGGACTAATGAAAAACTGTTTTTT. Translated, it gives CASSRDWTNEKLFF.

V is TRBV7-2 and J is TRBJ2-3, with 9 bases fitting TRBD2. The length of the CDR3 is 17 residues. Germline V gene data show CDR1 as SGHTA and CDR2 as FQGNSA. Trimming removed 3 bases from V and 2 bases from J; junction bases left unmatched: 9. In nucleotides, the CDR3 is TGTGCCAGCAGCTTGGCCGGGACTAGCACCCTCACAGATACGCAGTATTTT. Translating it yields CASSLAGTSTLTDTQYF.

The chain is built from TRBV18 and TRBJ2-7; D perhaps matches TRBD1 (6 bases). This CDR3 has 14 residues. Germline CDR1 and CDR2: KGHSH and LQKENI. The V and J ends lost 6 bases and 3 bases respectively, with 15 bases between them. CDR3 sequence: CASSRDIVNYEQYF. The CDR3 DNA reads TGTGCCAGCTCTCGGGACATAGTAAACTACGAGCAGTACTTC.

This clone was seen a single time. V is TRBV4-1 and J is TRBJ2-7; TRBD2 is a possible D gene (6 bases). Trimming removed 1 base from V and 2 bases from J, with 12 bases in between. Per the germline V gene, CDR1 is MGHRA and CDR2 is YSYEKL. The CDR3 covers 15 residues. CDR3 sequence reads: CASSQVSGVTYEQYF. The CDR3 DNA sequence: TGCGCCAGCAGCCAAGTTTCGGGGGTAACCTACGAGCAGTACTTC.

CDR3 DNA sequence: TGTGCCAGCGTTAATCAGGGGGTCTATGGCTACACCTTC. Translating gives CASVNQGVYGYTF. The rearrangement uses TRBV6-5 and TRBJ1-2; TRBD1 aligns across 7 bases. Trimming cost V 8 bases and J 4 bases; bases outside gene matches: 7. The CDR3 has 13 residues. CDR1 is MNHEY and CDR2 is SVGAGI in the germline V gene.

For the CDR3, the DNA is TGTGCCAGCAGCGTAGTCGGGGGGGCCGTCACCGGGGAGCTGTTTTTT. Encoded protein: CASSVVGGAVTGELFF. The chain carries TRBV9 and TRBJ2-2; 8 positions match TRBD2. From germline, CDR1 is SGDLS and CDR2 YYNGEE. The V segment lost 0 bases and the J segment 4 bases; nucleotides outside the gene matches: 5. The CDR3 is 16 amino acids.

CDR3 bases: TGTGCCACCAGCAGAGATTATCAGGGTGCTGAAGCTTTCTTT. It translates to CATSRDYQGAEAFF. The gene calls are TRBV15 and TRBJ1-1; D might be TRBD1 (5 bases). Deletions cut 0 bases from V and 6 bases from J, with 11 bases between. The CDR3 is 14 residues long. Germline V gene lookup returns CDR1 LNHNV and CDR2 YYDKDF (reference sequence).

This clone came up a few times. V gene TRBV24-1 combines with J gene TRBJ1-3; weak D call: TRBD1 (5 bases). This CDR3 is 15 amino acids long. V was cut by 9 bases and J by 0 bases, with 14 bases left in between. Germline CDR1 KGHDR, CDR2 SFDVKD. CDR3 protein: CATPLGGYSGNTIYF. Written as DNA, the CDR3 is TGTGCCACCCCTCTCGGGGGTTACTCTGGAAACACCATATATTTT.

This chain links TRBV2 with TRBJ1-2; no clear D gene. This CDR3 contains 14 residues. The germline gives CDR1 SNHLY, CDR2 FYNNEI. The ends were cut back, 7 bases at V and 6 bases at J, with 18 bases in the middle. The CDR3 is CASTLSSGIDGYTF. In DNA, the CDR3 is TGTGCCAGCACCCTTTCATCGGGGATTGATGGCTACACCTTC.

This clone is a singleton in its sample. This sequence joins TRBV5-1 and TRBJ1-2, with TRBD1 matching over 9 bases. Germline V gives CDR1 SGHRS, CDR2 YFSETQ. V gave up 5 bases and J gave up 7 bases; unmatched junction bases: 12. CDR3 size: 15 residues. The CDR3 reads CASRFPGTGKVGYTF. The CDR3 DNA is TGCGCCAGCAGATTCCCCGGGACAGGGAAGGTTGGCTACACCTTC.

This clone was seen a single time. For the CDR3, the DNA is TGCAGTGCTAGTGGTCAGGTGACCGGGGGGGAGCAGTACTTC. This encodes CSASGQVTGGEQYF. V gene TRBV20-1 combines with J gene TRBJ2-7; TRBD2 matches 7 bases. The trim removed 3 bases at V and 7 bases at J, leaving 12 bases unmatched. This CDR3 is 14 amino acids long. The germline V gene encodes CDR1 DFQATT and CDR2 SNEGSKA (reference sequence).

The V call is TRBV2, the J call TRBJ1-5; tentatively, D is TRBD1 (5 bases). V was cut by 4 bases and J by 2 bases, with 9 bases left in between. Germline-derived CDR1 and CDR2 are SNHLY and FYNNEI. The length of the CDR3 is 14 residues. The CDR3 is CASSVGGGNQPQHF. CDR3 DNA sequence: TGTGCCAGCAGTGTTGGGGGGGGCAATCAGCCCCAGCATTTT.

This clone was recorded once. J is TRBJ2-5 and V is TRBV2; 11 nucleotides match TRBD2. The CDR3 is 16 residues long. V lost 5 bases and J lost 5; bases outside the gene matches: 10. CDR1 SNHLY and CDR2 FYNNEI come from the germline V gene. The CDR3 sequence is CASSFGLAGGRETQYF. In DNA form, the CDR3 reads TGTGCCAGCAGTTTCGGGCTAGCGGGGGGCCGGGAGACCCAGTACTTC.

This chain connects TRBV7-9 to TRBJ2-5; the D gene is possibly TRBD1 (6 bases). The ends were cut back, 3 bases at V and 2 bases at J, with 16 bases in the middle. This CDR3 is 16 amino acids long. Looked up from germline, CDR1 is SEHNR and CDR2 is FQNEAQ (reference sequence). CDR3 coding DNA: TGTGCCAGCAGCTTTGTGGACAGTTTCTCTCAAGAGACCCAGTACTTC. It codes for CASSFVDSFSQETQYF.

The genes are TRBV5-1 and TRBJ2-7; 10 nucleotides align to TRBD2. The CDR3 runs 15 residues. In germline, CDR1 is SGHRS, CDR2 YFSETQ. V lost 4 bases and J lost 4; bases outside the gene matches: 8. CDR3 region: CASSRRAGGPYEQYF. The CDR3 nucleotides are TGCGCCAGCAGCCGCCGAGCGGGGGGGCCGTACGAGCAGTACTTC.

This sequence joins TRBV19 and TRBJ2-2; the D gene is possibly TRBD2 (6 bases). CDR1 and CDR2 (germline): LNHDA, SQIVND (reference sequence). Deletions cut 6 bases from V and 1 base from J, with 12 bases between. CDR3 size: 15 residues. In DNA, the CDR3 is TGTGCCAGTAGAAGCGGGCCCAGGAACACCGGGGAGCTGTTTTTT. Its protein product is CASRSGPRNTGELFF. The full variable domain, with the rest looked up from reference TRBV19 and TRBJ2-2, is DGGITQSPKYLFRKEGQNVTLSCEQNLNHDAMYWYRQDPGQGLRLIYYSQIVNDFQKGDIAEGYSVSREKKESFPLTVTSAQKNPTAFYLCASRSGPRNTGELFFGEGSRLTVL.

V usage is TRBV11-2 and J usage is TRBJ1-2, with 8 bases lining up with TRBD1. CDR1 SGHAT and CDR2 FQNNGV come from the germline V gene. Unmatched junction bases numbered 15, after V lost 4 bases and J lost 8 bases. The CDR3 is made up of 16 amino acids. This CDR3 reads CASSSKRTGPNWGYTF. The CDR3 nucleotides read TGTGCCAGCAGCTCCAAACGGACAGGGCCGAATTGGGGCTACACCTTC.

CDR3 in amino acids: CASSFWTGINEQYF. As DNA, the CDR3 is TGTGCCAGCAGTTTCTGGACAGGGATCAACGAGCAGTACTTC. J is TRBJ2-7 and V is TRBV5-4; 8 bases map to TRBD1. The germline CDR1 and CDR2 sequences are SGHNT and YYREEE (reference sequence). Trimming at V came to 5 bases and at J to 5 bases, leaving 9 bases not matched to a gene. The CDR3 runs 14 residues.

This rearrangement joins TRBV29-1 to TRBJ2-2; TRBD2 matches 11 bases. CDR1 and CDR2 (germline): SQVTM, ANQGSEA. With 7 bases clipped from V and 7 bases from J, the junction kept 5 bases outside the gene matches. The CDR3 is made up of 13 amino acids. The DNA for the CDR3 is TGCAGCGCCAGACTAGCGGGGAACGGGGAGCTGTTTTTT. This codes for CSARLAGNGELFF.

The chain carries TRBV5-1 and TRBJ1-1, with TRBD1 matching over 7 bases. Trimming at V came to 3 bases and at J to 0 bases, leaving 5 bases not matched to a gene. The CDR3 is 15 residues long. Germline V CDR1 and CDR2: SGHRS, YFSETQ. The CDR3 loop reads CASSSKTGLNTEAFF. In DNA form, the CDR3 reads TGCGCCAGCAGCTCAAAGACAGGGTTGAACACTGAAGCTTTCTTT.

This clone was picked up one time. The chain employs TRBV5-1 and TRBJ2-3, with 8 nucleotides matching TRBD1. Germline trimming cut 0 bases from V and 3 bases from J; bases unmatched to any gene: 6. CDR1 SGHRS and CDR2 YFSETQ come from the germline V gene. The CDR3 length is 16 residues. CDR3 region: CASSLDPQGATDTQYF. In nucleotides, the CDR3 is TGCGCCAGCAGCTTGGATCCCCAGGGGGCTACAGATACGCAGTATTTT.

This chain connects TRBV18 to TRBJ2-7; 13 bases map to TRBD2. V lost 6 bases, J lost 6 bases, and 2 bases stayed unmatched. The CDR3 contains 13 residues. The germline CDR1 and CDR2 sequences are KGHSH and LQKENI. The CDR3 loop is CASSTSGGSEQYF. The CDR3 DNA sequence: TGTGCCAGCTCGACTAGCGGGGGGTCCGAGCAGTACTTC.

The count of this clone is one. As DNA, the CDR3 is TGTGCCAGCAGAAACATCCGGACAGGGAACTACGAGCAGTACTTC. Its protein is CASRNIRTGNYEQYF. This chain uses TRBV6-5 with TRBJ2-7; 8 nucleotides match TRBD1. The CDR3 totals 15 residues. V was clipped by 6 bases and J by 3 bases; unmatched bases: 10. Germline V gene data show CDR1 as MNHEY and CDR2 as SVGAGI.